The rows below give T cell receptor beta chains drawn from one sample of a study of identical twins. TCRdb re-called the 5' RACE reads with MiXCR, one entry per CDR3 protein. This sample has approximately 600,000 distinct CDR3 sequences, with more than 9% found just once. This same sample was also part of a study on yellow fever vaccine responses in identical twins.

The source material was PBMCs. The origin of the receptors is a woman aged 18-29 years in good health. Both conserved end residues are part of each CDR3. Fields, in order: V gene, clone size, D gene, J gene, CDR3 DNA, CDR3 protein. A D gene is named only where the DNA matches it firmly. The size of a clone is reported for some rows only, either as once, few or many, or as a class for expanded clones.

>TRBV27|-|-|TRBJ2-7
TGTGCCAGCAGGCGACTCAACGAGCAGTACTTC
CASRRLNEQYF
>TRBV29-1|many|-|TRBJ2-7
TGCAGCGTTTCGGTCCAGCGGCACTACTACGAGCAGTACTTC
CSVSVQRHYYEQYF
>TRBV12-3/TRBV12-4|few|TRBD2|TRBJ2-3
TGTGCCAGCAGTTTCTTCTCGGCGGGAGGGATGACAGATACGCAGTATTTT
CASSFFSAGGMTDTQYF
>TRBV4-2|-|-|TRBJ1-3
TGTGCCAGCAGCCAGGTCCCTGGAAACACCATATATTTT
CASSQVPGNTIYF
>TRBV20-1|-|-|TRBJ2-2
TGCAGTGCTAGAGTAGCGAACACCGGGGAGCTGTTTTTT
CSARVANTGELFF
>TRBV20-1|-|-|TRBJ2-5
TGCAGTGCTAGAGATCCCTTAAGGGGGGTAGAGACCCAGTACTTC
CSARDPLRGVETQYF
>TRBV20-1|many|TRBD2|TRBJ2-2
TGCAGTGCTAGACCGACTAGCGGGGGGATCTCCACCGGGGAGCTGTTTTTT
CSARPTSGGISTGELFF
>TRBV20-1|many|TRBD2|TRBJ2-7
TGCAGTGCTAGCCCTAGCGGGAGGTCCTACGAGCAGTACTTC
CSASPSGRSYEQYF
>TRBV12-3/TRBV12-4|-|-|TRBJ1-1
TGTGCCAGCAGTTTGAAGGCGGGCAATGAAGCTTTCTTT
CASSLKAGNEAFF
>TRBV6-2/TRBV6-3|many|-|TRBJ2-5
TGTGCCAGCAGTTACTCGACCCCAGAGACCCAGTACTTC
CASSYSTPETQYF
>TRBV2|-|-|TRBJ2-7
TGTGCCAGCGGTCGCAGGGAAATAAGCTACGAGCAGTACTTC
CASGRREISYEQYF
>TRBV20-1|few|-|TRBJ2-1
TGCAGTGCATACAGTCCTTATGGGGGAGGCCTCGGGAATGAGCAGTTCTTC
CSAYSPYGGGLGNEQFF
>TRBV12-3/TRBV12-4|-|-|TRBJ2-2
TGTGCCAGCAGTTTTAGGCAGGGGCACACCGGGGAGCTGTTTTTT
CASSFRQGHTGELFF
>TRBV20-1|-|-|TRBJ2-2
TGCAGTGCTAGAGATAACAGGGGAGGGTACGGGGAGCTGTTTTTT
CSARDNRGGYGELFF
>TRBV2|-|-|TRBJ2-7
TGTGCCAGCAGTGTAGTAAACTACGAGCAGTACTTC
CASSVVNYEQYF
>TRBV12-3/TRBV12-4|many|-|TRBJ1-6
TGTGCCAGCAGTTTAGAGGCCCGGAGTTCACCCCTCCACTTT
CASSLEARSSPLHF
>TRBV7-6|-|-|TRBJ2-7
TGTGCCAGCAGCCTACGGACTAATCCCGAGCAGTACTTC
CASSLRTNPEQYF
>TRBV7-2|many|-|TRBJ2-1
TGTGCCAGCAGCTTATTAGCTATCCATGAGCAGTTCTTC
CASSLLAIHEQFF
>TRBV29-1|-|TRBD2|TRBJ2-7
TGCAGTATAGCGGGAGGGCCATTCGAGCAGTACTTC
CSIAGGPFEQYF
>TRBV3-1|few|TRBD1|TRBJ2-1
TGTGCCAGCAGCCCCTCGACAGGGTACAATGAGCAGTTCTTC
CASSPSTGYNEQFF
>TRBV6-1|many|TRBD2|TRBJ2-1
TGTGCCAGCAGCCCCAAGCGGACTAGCGTGGATGAGCAGTTCTTC
CASSPKRTSVDEQFF
>TRBV7-9|many|-|TRBJ1-2
TGTGCCAGCAGCTCGCCTAACTATGGCTACACCTTC
CASSSPNYGYTF
>TRBV6-5|-|-|TRBJ2-2
TGTGCCAGCAGTTACAGGGATCCCGGGGAGCTGTTTTTT
CASSYRDPGELFF
>TRBV4-1|-|-|TRBJ1-1
TGCGCCAGCAGCCAAGATCAGGACCTCAACACTGAAGCTTTCTTT
CASSQDQDLNTEAFF
>TRBV29-1|-|TRBD1|TRBJ2-3
TGCAGCGCAAATCCGGGACAGGGAACAGATACGCAGTATTTT
CSANPGQGTDTQYF
>TRBV12-3/TRBV12-4|few|TRBD1|TRBJ2-7
TGTGCCAGCAGTTTACAGGGGGCCCGCGAGCAGTACTTC
CASSLQGAREQYF
>TRBV11-2|-|TRBD1|TRBJ2-1
TGTGCCAGCACCATCGCAAGGGACAGGGACAATGAGCAGTTCTTC
CASTIARDRDNEQFF
>TRBV11-2|-|-|TRBJ2-7
TGTGCCAGCCGCGTGGGACAATATGAGGGGTCTGCCTCCTACGAGCAGTACTTC
CASRVGQYEGSASYEQYF
>TRBV2|-|-|TRBJ2-1
TGTGCCAGCATCTGGGCCTTATACAATGAGCAGTTCTTC
CASIWALYNEQFF
>TRBV25-1|few|-|TRBJ1-6
TGTGCCAGCAGTGAATTTTCTACCGGACAACTTAATTCACCCCTCCACTTT
CASSEFSTGQLNSPLHF
>TRBV6-2/TRBV6-3|-|TRBD2|TRBJ2-5
TGTGCCAGCAGCCTCACCCTTGGACTAGCGGGAGGAAGAGAGACCCAGTACTTC
CASSLTLGLAGGRETQYF
>TRBV27|few|-|TRBJ1-5
TGTGCCAGCAGGGGGGGTAGCAATCAGCCCCAGCATTTT
CASRGGSNQPQHF
>TRBV14|few|-|TRBJ2-7
TGTGCCAGCAGCCAACAGGAACCACTCGAGCAGTACTTC
CASSQQEPLEQYF
>TRBV7-2|-|-|TRBJ2-7
TGTGCCAGCACCCCGGACCCCCCCTACGAGCAGTACTTC
CASTPDPPYEQYF
>TRBV5-1|many|-|TRBJ2-2
TGCGCCAGCAGCTTCTTCCCAACGTCAGGGGCATGGGCCTTACCCGCGAACACCGGGGAGCTGTTTTTT
CASSFFPTSGAWALPANTGELFF
>TRBV7-9|-|TRBD1|TRBJ1-2
TGTGCCAGCAGCCCGACAGGGTTGAGCTATGGCTACACCTTC
CASSPTGLSYGYTF
>TRBV9|many|TRBD1|TRBJ2-5
TGTGCCAGCAGCGCGACAGGGGGTGAAGAGACCCAGTACTTC
CASSATGGEETQYF
>TRBV25-1|-|-|TRBJ2-7
TGTGCCAGCAGCGCCTTTAGCGGACACCAGTACGAGCAGTACTTC
CASSAFSGHQYEQYF
>TRBV29-1|many|-|TRBJ1-5
TGCAGCGTTGAAACGGGGGTGGGCAATCAGCCCCAGCATTTT
CSVETGVGNQPQHF
>TRBV5-1|many|-|TRBJ2-7
TGCGCCAGCAGCTTGGAATTTCACAGCTCCTACGAGCAGTACTTC
CASSLEFHSSYEQYF
>TRBV6-2/TRBV6-3|-|-|TRBJ1-5
TGTGCCAGCACTAAGGACAATGACTACAATCAGCCCCAGCATTTT
CASTKDNDYNQPQHF
>TRBV29-1|-|-|TRBJ2-3
TGCAGCTCCGACTGGGGCCCTAGCACAGATACGCAGTATTTT
CSSDWGPSTDTQYF
>TRBV30|-|TRBD2|TRBJ2-3
TGTGCCTGCGCGACTAGCGGAGGGAGCACAGATACGCAGTATTTT
CACATSGGSTDTQYF
>TRBV20-1|many|TRBD2|TRBJ2-7
TGCAGTGCTAGAGATCTAGCGGGAGACATCTACGAGCAGTACTTC
CSARDLAGDIYEQYF